This T cell receptor (beta chain) appears in the sequencing data of a study of cytomegalovirus exposure and HLA in healthy donors. Whole-study results and caveats: Several top significant clusters appeared, in a later analysis, to be linked to common viral pathogens. The study flagged 150 to 200 TCR beta chains as cytomegalovirus-associated.

Primers included in the PCR were 60 Vbeta and 13 Jbeta primers. Here immunoSEQ multiplex PCR was the method, and the copy in TCRdb shows in-frame clones only, minus some. The data hold about 84,000 clones, with roughly 63% observed a single time. Remarks on this clone: Its antigen is unknown.

This CDR3 contains 14 residues. The germline V gene encodes CDR1 SGHTA and CDR2 FQGNSA. Germline trimming cut 5 bases from V and 5 bases from J; bases unmatched to any gene: 3. The rearrangement joins TRBV7-2 to TRBJ2-3, with 11 bases aligning to TRBD2. The sequence was obtained from a woman aged 40 to 50 in good health and CMV-seropositive. Input material: PBMCs. CDR3 region: CASSLGLAVDTQYF. CDR3 sequence (DNA): TGTGCCAGCAGCCTGGGACTAGCGGTAGATACGCAGTATTTT.